This T cell receptor beta chain is from a study of spatial heterogeneity in lung cancer. Study-level information: For tumor regions, TCR transcript counts showed a strong correlation with a T cell module score derived from matched bulk RNA-seq. Overall study findings and caveats: Counts that tracked tumor mutation counts were those of expanded intratumoral alpha and beta TCRs.

Time point described: sample taken at primary tumor resection. Unsorted whole RNA from tumor, nontumor lung or frozen PBMC underwent sequencing. This clonotype is medium-sized (0.01 to 0.1%). The antigen remains undetermined. V trimming: 5 bases; J trimming: 4 bases; junction bases outside the gene matches: 10. CDR3 size: 17 residues. CDR1 is SEHNR and CDR2 is FQNEAQ in the germline V gene (reference sequence). TCRdb analysed the 5' RACE reads with MiXCR anew, one entry per CDR3 protein. The sample holds about 15,000 distinct CDR3 sequences; less than 9.5% are singletons and the top ten take over 8%. This specimen consisted of lung tumor tissue, obtained at surgery. This rearrangement joins TRBV7-9 to TRBJ2-5, with 13 positions matching TRBD2. The receptor comes from a male donor with early-stage non-small cell lung cancer. As DNA, the CDR3 is TGTGCCAGCAGCCCCAGGACTAGCGGGAGTGCTGCAGAGACCCAGTACTTC. Protein sequence: CASSPRTSGSAAETQYF.